What follows describes a single TCR beta chain. What it binds is not known. CDR1 and CDR2 from the germline V gene are LGHNT and FRNRAP. CDR3 length: 13 amino acids. V was shortened by 7 bases and J by 2 bases, with 12 bases between the two germline ends. The sample comes from a study of shared clonotypes between healthy human individuals. Deep level was the assay's run setting. In the source study's methods: ImmunoSEQ yielded junction-only sequences lacking quality scores, so filtering differed. TCRdb keeps only in-frame clones here, not all; method: immunoSEQ multiplex PCR. Clone size and the V and J calls come from that table; the DNA yielded D and trimming. Of approximately 2.4 million clones listed, approximately 95% were seen once; the top ten hold less than 0.15%. Study-wide points: Sample collection involved blood only; tissue repertoires are likely different.

This receptor was identified in a man younger than 35 in good health. The sample consisted of naive CD4+ T cells sorted from blood. Subset here: CD45RA+ positively selected. J is TRBJ2-7 and V is TRBV12-5; tentatively, D is TRBD1 (5 bases). The CDR3 nucleotides read TGTGCTAGTGCCAAGACAGAGACCTACGAGCAGTACTTC. It specifies CASAKTETYEQYF.